This T cell receptor (beta chain) was observed in a study of blood T cell repertoires in COVID-19 (dated by TCRdb to the early 2020s). At the level of the whole study: Samples from collaborators originated in the United States, Italy and Spain and spanned both the acute and convalescent phases of COVID-19. Samples came from the ongoing ImmuneRACE study (first 160 participants) plus 1,254 subjects from 6 global collaborators. Where HLA class I and class II types were available, the types were taken from metadata supplied by the sample provider, not from assay-based typing. The repertoires were released in a freely available public database intended as a resource for research on the immune response to SARS-CoV-2. Nearly every sample came with metadata listing a de-identified subject ID, COVID-19 status, age in years and sex. The dataset comprised deeply sampled blood TCRbeta repertoires from subjects exposed to, actively infected with, or recovered from COVID-19. The material from the prospective study consisted of cDNA or gDNA derived from T cells, B-cell-depleted T cells, or PBMCs. The full study reports these points: The amount of clinical and demographic metadata varied by source and participant and was provided uncurated.

To note about this clone: No cognate antigen has been identified for it. Base qualities are not recorded, but no much larger clone differs from it by a single base.

Whole blood was collected in K2EDTA tubes by collaborating institutions according to the institutions' own protocols. For TCRbeta analysis, collaborators shipped samples as frozen whole blood, isolated PBMCs, or DNA extracted from either of those sample types. TCRbeta CDR3 regions were amplified from genomic DNA by means of the immunoSEQ Assay, a bias-controlled multiplex PCR. Processing in the source paper ran as follows. The number of nucleated cells in each sample was estimated from the amplification of reference gene primers within the assay. Sequence reads were collapsed and filtered to measure the absolute abundance of every unique TCRbeta CDR3 rearrangement. For each sample, productive Simpson clonality was calculated as the square root of Simpson's diversity index across productive rearrangements. Entries here come from immuneACCESS through TCRdb and include only in-frame sequences with V and J called. Some clones fail to appear in such tables; in the studies checked, an unresolved V gene covers under half of the shortfall, and the cause of the remainder is unknown. Clonal size and the V and J genes are those of that table, whereas D and trimming came from the DNA. Here the sample has 98,000 or so clones; 90% to 95% occur a single time. The ten largest make up 6% of the sample.

According to the germline V gene, CDR1 reads SGHAT and CDR2 reads FQNNGV. Between the V and J ends, shortened by 5 bases and 0 bases respectively, the junction contains 16 bases. From cysteine to phenylalanine, the CDR3 is 16 amino acids long. CDR3 DNA is the only sequence kept; it has 48 bases, read in frame from the first base. The TCR originated in a human donor in a cohort sampled during active COVID-19. The V and J segments used are TRBV11-2 and TRBJ1-1, and the D gene may be TRBD1, 5 bases matching. Sequencing used peripheral blood. The DNA is TGTGCCAGCAGCCGGGGGGGTGGGCCGATGAACACTGAAGCTTTCTTT. This sequence encodes CASSRGGGPMNTEAFF.